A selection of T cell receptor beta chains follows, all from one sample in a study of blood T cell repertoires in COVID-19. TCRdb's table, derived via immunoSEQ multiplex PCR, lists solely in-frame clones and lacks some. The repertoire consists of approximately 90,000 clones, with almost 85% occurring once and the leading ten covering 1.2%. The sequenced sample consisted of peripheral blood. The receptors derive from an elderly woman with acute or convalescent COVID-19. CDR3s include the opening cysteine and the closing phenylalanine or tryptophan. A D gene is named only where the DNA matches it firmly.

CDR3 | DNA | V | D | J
CASSRATEQYF | TGTGCCAGCAGCCGCGCGACTGAGCAGTACTTC | TRBV7-9 | NA | TRBJ2-7
CASSSSMNTEAFF | TGCGCCAGCAGCTCTAGCATGAACACTGAAGCTTTCTTT | TRBV5-1 | NA | TRBJ1-1
CASSLGSTSSYNSPLHF | TGTGCCAGCAGTTTGGGGAGTACGAGCTCCTATAATTCACCCCTCCACTTT | TRBV28 | NA | TRBJ1-6
CSVGQSNQPQHF | TGCAGCGTTGGTCAGAGCAATCAGCCCCAGCATTTT | TRBV29-1 | NA | TRBJ1-5
CASTVPGEPLEQYF | TGTGCCAGCACTGTACCAGGGGAACCTCTCGAGCAGTACTTC | TRBV2 | NA | TRBJ2-7
CASSEDRENTEAFF | TGCGCCAGCAGTGAGGACCGGGAGAACACTGAAGCTTTCTTT | TRBV10-1 | NA | TRBJ1-1
CASSLQGVAGNTIYF | TGCGCCAGCAGCTTACAGGGGGTCGCTGGAAACACCATATATTTT | TRBV5-1 | TRBD1 | TRBJ1-3
CASSGTWARTGELFF | TGTGCCAGCAGTGGTACCTGGGCTCGAACCGGGGAGCTGTTTTTT | TRBV2 | NA | TRBJ2-2
CATGGNGEQFF | TGTGCTACTGGGGGCAATGGTGAGCAGTTCTTC | TRBV6-1 | NA | TRBJ2-1
CATSRDRLMYNEQFF | TGTGCCACCAGCAGAGATCGACTTATGTACAATGAGCAGTTCTTC | TRBV15 | NA | TRBJ2-1
CASSHQGLDTF | TGCGCCAGCAGTCATCAGGGTTTAGACACCTTC | TRBV23-1 | NA | TRBJ1-2